This TCR beta chain was retrieved from a study of blood T cell repertoires in COVID-19. Method: immunoSEQ multiplex PCR; TCRdb's copy keeps in-frame clones and lacks some. The data contain a few hundred thousand clones, about 89% of them singletons. The CDR3 length is 16 residues. Trimming took 0 bases from V and 8 from J, leaving 16 bases between them. Germline CDR1 KGHDR, CDR2 SFDVKD. Sequencing used peripheral blood. The rearrangement joins TRBV24-1 to TRBJ2-1, with D possibly TRBD2 on 6 matching bases. This TCR was sampled from a woman aged 30 to 39 with COVID-19, enrolled during active disease. The CDR3 coding sequence is TGTGCCACCAGTGATTTGAGGGACTTAGCCGGTGATGAGCAGTTCTTC. Translation: CATSDLRDLAGDEQFF.